This T cell receptor (beta chain) originates from a study of T-cell reconstitution after alpha-beta-depleted transplantation in children. Unique molecular identifiers were used in preparing the TCRbeta library. Each CDR3 protein gets one entry after TCRdb re-called the PCR reads with MiXCR. The table lists around 250,000 distinct CDR3 sequences, roughly 24% of them singletons. Germline-derived CDR1 and CDR2 are GTSNPN and SVGIG (reference sequence). V gave up 7 bases and J gave up 2 bases, with 11 bases separating them. The CDR3 consists of 12 residues. The sequencing used PBMCs, collected before TCRalphabeta/CD19-depleted stem cell transplant. The chain employs TRBV30 and TRBJ1-2, with D uncertain. The TCR sequence derives from a girl aged 2 to 10 with Fanconi anemia, due to receive a stem cell transplant. CDR3 sequence reads: CASKSGNYGYTF. DNA for the CDR3: TGTGCCTCGAAGTCGGGAAACTATGGCTACACCTTC.